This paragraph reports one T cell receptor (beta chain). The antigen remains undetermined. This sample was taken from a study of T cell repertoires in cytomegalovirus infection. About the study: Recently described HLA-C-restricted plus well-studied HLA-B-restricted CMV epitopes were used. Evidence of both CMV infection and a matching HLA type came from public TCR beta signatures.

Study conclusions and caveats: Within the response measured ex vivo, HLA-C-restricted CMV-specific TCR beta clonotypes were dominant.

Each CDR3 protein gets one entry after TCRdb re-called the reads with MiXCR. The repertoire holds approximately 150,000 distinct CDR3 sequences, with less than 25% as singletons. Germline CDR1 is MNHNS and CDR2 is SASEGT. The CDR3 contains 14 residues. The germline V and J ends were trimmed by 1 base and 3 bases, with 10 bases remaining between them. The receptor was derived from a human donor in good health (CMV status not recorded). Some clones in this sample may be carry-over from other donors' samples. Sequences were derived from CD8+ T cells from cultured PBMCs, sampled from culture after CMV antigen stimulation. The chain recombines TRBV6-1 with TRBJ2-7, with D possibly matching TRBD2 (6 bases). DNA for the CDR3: TGTGCCAGCAGTGAAGTCATGGGAGGCTACGAGCAGTACTTC. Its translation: CASSEVMGGYEQYF.